Below, 20 T cell receptor beta chains from the same sample are listed, as sequenced in a study of T cells in Graves' hyperthyroidism and ophthalmopathy. Authors of the study amplified TCR beta CDR3 regions from RNA transcripts. Initially, a first-round RT-PCR of the TCR CDR3 employed the HTBI primer set. TCRdb analysed the multiplex PCR reads with MiXCR anew, one entry per CDR3 protein. In the table there are a few hundred thousand distinct CDR3 sequences, roughly 13% of which are singletons. The sequenced sample consisted of blood. The receptors shown here come from a young woman with Graves' hyperthyroidism.

The chain couples TRBV7-2 to TRBJ2-1; 11 positions match TRBD2. CDR3 size: 17 residues. V lost 0 bases, J lost 5 bases, and 6 bases stayed unmatched. CDR1 is SGHTA, CDR2 FQGNSA, per germline. Here the CDR3 DNA reads TGTGCCAGCAGCTTAGCTCCCGGGACTAGCGGAAACAATGAGCAGTTCTTC. Protein sequence: CASSLAPGTSGNNEQFF.

The chain links TRBV6-4 to TRBJ2-1, with D tentatively TRBD1 (6 bases). Germline assignment: CDR1 MRHNA and CDR2 SNTAGT. V was shortened by 5 bases and J by 6 bases, with 17 bases between the two germline ends. The CDR3 runs 15 residues. The CDR3 here is CASSYLSPGANEQFF. CDR3 nucleotides: TGTGCCAGCAGTTACCTTTCCCCAGGGGCCAATGAGCAGTTCTTC.

In its sample, this clonotype was seen many times. The chain joins TRBV20-1 to TRBJ1-1, with D possibly matching TRBD1 (5 bases). The germline V gene has CDR1 DFQATT and CDR2 SNEGSKA (reference sequence). The V gene lost 7 bases and the J gene lost 3 bases, with 12 bases spanning the gap. The CDR3 sequence is 12 residues long. The CDR3: CSGQRGDTEAFF. As DNA, the CDR3 is TGCAGTGGTCAGAGGGGCGACACTGAAGCTTTCTTT.

This clonotype was observed a few times. The rearrangement uses TRBV28 and TRBJ2-6; D possibly matches TRBD1 or TRBD2 (5 bases each). V lost 3 bases, J lost 2 bases, and 8 bases lay in between. Germline V lookup: CDR1 MDHEN, CDR2 SYDVKM. The CDR3 length is 15 residues. CDR3 residues: CASSFWGTGANVLTF. CDR3 sequence (DNA): TGTGCCAGCAGTTTTTGGGGGACTGGGGCCAACGTCCTGACTTTC.

In its sample, this clonotype was seen many times. This rearrangement joins TRBV10-1 to TRBJ2-7, with TRBD2 identical over 12 bases. The germline V gene encodes CDR1 WNHNN and CDR2 SYGVQD (reference sequence). The CDR3 totals 15 residues. V shed 6 bases and J 6 bases; nucleotides not matched to a gene: 9. The CDR3 sequence is CASSRLAGVGSEQYF. The CDR3 DNA follows: TGCGCCAGCAGCAGACTAGCGGGAGTTGGGAGCGAGCAGTACTTC.

This chain joins TRBV28 and TRBJ1-3; a weak D match, TRBD1 (5 bases). Germline V gene lookup returns CDR1 MDHEN and CDR2 SYDVKM. Trimming shortened V by 5 bases and J by 0 bases, and 17 bases separated the two germline ends. This CDR3 spans 17 amino acids. CDR3 bases: TGTGCCAGCAGTCCCTCCGGGGGACCTTACTCTGGAAACACCATATATTTT. Protein sequence: CASSPSGGPYSGNTIYF.

There are many counts of this clonotype. The genes are TRBV2 and TRBJ1-4; TRBD1 might be the D (6 bases). The CDR3 length is 18 residues. The germline V and J ends were trimmed by 0 bases and 7 bases, with 21 bases remaining between them. Germline V CDR1 and CDR2: SNHLY, FYNNEI. Written as DNA, the CDR3 is TGTGCCAGCAGTGAAGCGGTACAGGGTAAACGAGGTAGTGAAAAACTGTTTTTT. Amino acid sequence: CASSEAVQGKRGSEKLFF.

The genes are TRBV20-1 and TRBJ1-2, with D perhaps TRBD1 (6 bases). CDR3 length equals 13 residues. Germline CDR1 is DFQATT and CDR2 is SNEGSKA (reference sequence). Between the trimmed V and J ends, which lost 1 base and 5 bases, there was a span of 11 bases. The chain's CDR3 is CSARVDRRYGYTF. CDR3 bases: TGCAGTGCTAGAGTCGACAGGCGGTATGGCTACACCTTC.

J is TRBJ2-1 and V is TRBV15; 9 nucleotides align to TRBD1. Unmatched junction bases numbered 5, after V lost 9 bases and J lost 2 bases. The CDR3 has 14 amino acids. Germline V gives CDR1 LNHNV, CDR2 YYDKDF (reference sequence). The CDR3 sequence: CATAGTGTYNEQFF. CDR3 sequence (DNA): TGTGCCACAGCCGGGACAGGGACCTACAATGAGCAGTTCTTC.

This clonotype occurred many times. The rearrangement joins TRBV3-1 to TRBJ2-1; 10 bases align to TRBD2. Germline V gene sequence: CDR1 LGHDT, CDR2 YNNKEL (reference sequence). The ends lost 1 base at V and 3 bases at J; junction bases unmatched: 3. The CDR3 runs to 16 residues. DNA of the CDR3: TGTGCCAGCAGCCAAGTTCCTAGCGGGAGCTACAATGAGCAGTTCTTC. This codes for CASSQVPSGSYNEQFF.

This clonotype was counted many times. The chain links TRBV6-2 or TRBV6-3 to TRBJ1-1; D is possibly TRBD1 (6 bases). The CDR3 sequence is 15 residues long. V lost 0 bases, J lost 1 base, and 9 bases lay in between. The germline CDR1 and CDR2 sequences are MNHEY and SVGEGT. Written as DNA, the CDR3 is TGTGCCAGCAGTTACTCGGGACACCCGAACACTGAAGCTTTCTTT. Translation: CASSYSGHPNTEAFF.

This clonotype was counted a few times. J is TRBJ2-1 and V is TRBV30; possible D gene TRBD1, 6 bases. V lost 2 bases, J lost 6 bases, and 14 bases lay in between. Germline V gene sequence: CDR1 GTSNPN, CDR2 SVGIG (reference sequence). The CDR3 totals 14 residues. The CDR3 bases are TGTGCCTGGAGTCTCGTGGGGGCAGGCAATGAGCAGTTCTTC. Its protein product is CAWSLVGAGNEQFF.

The V call is TRBV15, the J call TRBJ2-1; maybe TRBD1 (7 bases). CDR1 and CDR2 (germline): LNHNV, YYDKDF (reference sequence). Trimming left V 0 bases short and J 3 bases short, with 15 bases between. The CDR3 loop spans 17 amino acids. The CDR3 region has the DNA TGTGCCACCAGCAGAGATAGGGGGCGGGGCGTCTACAATGAGCAGTTCTTC. It is translated as CATSRDRGRGVYNEQFF.

This clonotype was found many times. V and J are TRBV6-2 or TRBV6-3 and TRBJ2-3, with TRBD2 identical over 8 bases. V lost 2 bases to trimming and J lost 3 bases; unmatched junction nucleotides: 7. Germline V gives CDR1 MNHEY, CDR2 SVGEGT. CDR3 length equals 16 residues. The CDR3 loop is CASSYIGAGGTDTQYF. The CDR3 nucleotides are TGTGCCAGCAGTTACATCGGCGCGGGGGGAACAGATACGCAGTATTTT.

This clonotype was recorded a few times. The chain has TRBV20-1 and TRBJ1-6, with D possibly matching TRBD1 (6 bases). Germline assignment: CDR1 DFQATT and CDR2 SNEGSKA (reference sequence). The V end was cut by 0 bases, the J end by 7 bases, with 16 bases between. The CDR3 contains 16 residues. The CDR3 nucleotides are TGCAGTGCTAGAGATAGGGACATCGGAGGCAATTCACCCCTCCACTTT. Amino acid sequence: CSARDRDIGGNSPLHF.

This clonotype was picked up many times. This chain links TRBV3-1 with TRBJ2-7; TRBD2 matches 9 bases. V was clipped by 0 bases and J by 1 base; unmatched bases: 16. CDR1 LGHDT and CDR2 YNNKEL come from the germline V gene (reference sequence). The CDR3 sequence is 20 residues long. The CDR3 nucleotides are TGTGCCAGCAGCCAAGATTTAGTGGTGACTAGCGGAGCCCTTTCCTACGAGCAGTACTTC. Protein: CASSQDLVVTSGALSYEQYF.

Only a few counts were recorded for this clonotype. CDR3 bases: TGTGCCCACCAGGACCGACTGAATCAGCCCCAGCATTTT. It encodes CAHQDRLNQPQHF. The chain has TRBV6-1 and TRBJ1-5; no definite D call. The V end was cut by 11 bases, the J end by 4 bases, with 15 bases between. In germline, CDR1 is MNHNS, CDR2 SASEGT. There are 13 residues in the CDR3.

This chain links TRBV6-1 with TRBJ1-3; D not resolved. Trimming took 6 bases from V and 4 from J, leaving 13 bases between them. CDR1 is MNHNS, CDR2 SASEGT, per germline. This CDR3 contains 14 residues. CDR3 sequence (DNA): TGTGCCAGCAGCACCGATTGGAGCGGAAACACCATATATTTT. Encoded protein: CASSTDWSGNTIYF.

This chain joins TRBV5-1 and TRBJ2-2, with 8 nucleotides matching TRBD2. The germline CDR1 and CDR2 sequences are SGHRS and YFSETQ. V was pared by 1 base and J by 3 bases, with 2 bases of the junction left unmatched. The CDR3 consists of 15 residues. As DNA, the CDR3 is TGCGCCAGCAGCTTGTTGGGACTAGACACCGGGGAGCTGTTTTTT. Protein: CASSLLGLDTGELFF. Combining the CDR3 with reference TRBV5-1 and TRBJ2-2 gives the whole variable domain KAGVTQTPRYLIKTRGQQVTLSCSPISGHRSVSWYQQTPGQGLQFLFEYFSETQRNKGNFPGRFSGRQFSNSRSEMNVSTLELGDSALYLCASSLLGLDTGELFFGEGSRLTVL.

There are many counts of this clonotype. This chain joins TRBV2 and TRBJ2-7; 10 bases agree with TRBD1. Unmatched junction bases numbered 3, after V lost 7 bases and J lost 6 bases. Germline lookup yields CDR1 SNHLY and CDR2 FYNNEI. The CDR3 has 12 amino acids. CDR3 bases: TGTGCCAGCACGGGACAGGGGTTCGAGCAGTACTTC. It specifies CASTGQGFEQYF.